In its sample, the clone carrying this TCR beta chain was seen a few times. Antigen unknown. In the PCR, 60 Vbeta and 13 Jbeta primers were used. Assay: immunoSEQ multiplex PCR; the TCRdb copy retains only in-frame clones and omits some. The sample consists of about 160,000 clones, 65% to 85% of them appearing once. V was cut by 4 bases and J by 4 bases, with 13 bases left in between. The CDR3 is 13 residues long. Germline CDR1 SQVTM, CDR2 ANQGSEA. The sample is drawn from a study of cytomegalovirus exposure and HLA in healthy donors. Study-wide findings and caveats: In a later analysis, specific HLA alleles were associated with over 15,000 TCR beta sequences at a 0.05 false discovery rate. Later, an analysis showed that TCR beta chains associated with HLA were more clonally expanded than others that were equally common.

The sequence was collected from a woman younger than 35 in good health and CMV-seronegative. Sequencing was done on a sample of PBMCs. The chain recombines TRBV29-1 with TRBJ2-5; no reliable D call. CDR3 DNA sequence: TGCAGCGTTGGTTTTGGGCAGGTAGAGACCCAGTACTTC. The encoded protein is CSVGFGQVETQYF.